Shown below are 6 T cell receptor beta chains from a single sample sequenced in a study of cytomegalovirus exposure and HLA in healthy donors. Primers: 60 Vbeta forward and 13 Jbeta reverse. Profiled with immunoSEQ multiplex PCR; TCRdb holds only in-frame clones, not every one. Of about 110,000 clones listed, about 80% are singletons. The specimen was PBMCs. The receptors originated from a woman between 45 and 65 years old in good health and CMV-seropositive.

Notes on this clone: This specimen includes other DNA sequences encoding the same CDR3. The chain joins TRBV11-3 to TRBJ2-5; D unclear. V dropped 3 bases and J dropped 1 base, with 6 bases sitting between them. The CDR3 sequence is 13 residues long. The germline V gene encodes CDR1 SGHNT and CDR2 YENEEA. CDR3 residues: CASSLSLQETQYF. CDR3 DNA: TGTGCCAGCAGCTTGAGCCTCCAAGAGACCCAGTACTTC.

The sample holds a few counts of this clone. V and J are TRBV9 and TRBJ2-6; TRBD2 is a possible D gene (7 bases). The CDR3 consists of 15 residues. Germline-derived CDR1 and CDR2 are SGDLS and YYNGEE. V lost 4 bases and J 4 bases, leaving 12 bases between the germline ends. CDR3 sequence: CASSLGGLGANVLTF. The CDR3 region has the DNA TGTGCCAGCAGCTTGGGGGGGCTCGGGGCCAACGTCCTGACTTTC.

CDR3 sequence (DNA): TGTGCCAGCAGTCATGGACACTGGCAGTACTTC. It is translated as CASSHGHWQYF. The V call is TRBV6-7, the J call TRBJ2-7; D might be TRBD1 (5 bases). TRBV6-7 is designated an ORF whose function remains uncertain. This CDR3 is 11 amino acids long. The V and J ends lost 5 bases and 9 bases respectively, with 11 bases between them.

This clone was recorded once. Other DNA sequences in this specimen translate into the identical CDR3. The chain recombines TRBV9 with TRBJ1-3; D is undetermined. Germline-derived CDR1 and CDR2 are SGDLS and YYNGEE. V dropped 4 bases and J dropped 0 bases, with 11 bases sitting between them. The CDR3 sequence is 15 residues long. CDR3 coding DNA: TGTGCCAGCAGCCGGTCCTTCGGCTCTGGAAACACCATATATTTT. This sequence encodes CASSRSFGSGNTIYF.

The CDR3 DNA follows: TGTGCCAGCAGTGGGACTAGCGGGAGGGCCTACAATGAGCAGTTCTTC. This sequence encodes CASSGTSGRAYNEQFF. The chain links TRBV2 to TRBJ2-1; 15 bases map to TRBD2. Germline assignment: CDR1 SNHLY and CDR2 FYNNEI. After removal of 4 bases from V and 2 bases from J, the junction contained 0 bases not matched to a gene. The length of the CDR3 is 16 residues.

This clone has more than one count but fewer than ten. V usage is TRBV6-5 and J usage is TRBJ2-7; 8 bases fit TRBD1. Trimming took 2 bases from V and 0 from J; bases not matched to a gene: 3. CDR1 and CDR2 (germline): MNHEY, SVGAGI. This CDR3 is built from 15 residues. The CDR3 reads CASSYNRGSSYEQYF. The DNA of the CDR3 is TGTGCCAGCAGTTACAACAGGGGGAGCTCCTACGAGCAGTACTTC.